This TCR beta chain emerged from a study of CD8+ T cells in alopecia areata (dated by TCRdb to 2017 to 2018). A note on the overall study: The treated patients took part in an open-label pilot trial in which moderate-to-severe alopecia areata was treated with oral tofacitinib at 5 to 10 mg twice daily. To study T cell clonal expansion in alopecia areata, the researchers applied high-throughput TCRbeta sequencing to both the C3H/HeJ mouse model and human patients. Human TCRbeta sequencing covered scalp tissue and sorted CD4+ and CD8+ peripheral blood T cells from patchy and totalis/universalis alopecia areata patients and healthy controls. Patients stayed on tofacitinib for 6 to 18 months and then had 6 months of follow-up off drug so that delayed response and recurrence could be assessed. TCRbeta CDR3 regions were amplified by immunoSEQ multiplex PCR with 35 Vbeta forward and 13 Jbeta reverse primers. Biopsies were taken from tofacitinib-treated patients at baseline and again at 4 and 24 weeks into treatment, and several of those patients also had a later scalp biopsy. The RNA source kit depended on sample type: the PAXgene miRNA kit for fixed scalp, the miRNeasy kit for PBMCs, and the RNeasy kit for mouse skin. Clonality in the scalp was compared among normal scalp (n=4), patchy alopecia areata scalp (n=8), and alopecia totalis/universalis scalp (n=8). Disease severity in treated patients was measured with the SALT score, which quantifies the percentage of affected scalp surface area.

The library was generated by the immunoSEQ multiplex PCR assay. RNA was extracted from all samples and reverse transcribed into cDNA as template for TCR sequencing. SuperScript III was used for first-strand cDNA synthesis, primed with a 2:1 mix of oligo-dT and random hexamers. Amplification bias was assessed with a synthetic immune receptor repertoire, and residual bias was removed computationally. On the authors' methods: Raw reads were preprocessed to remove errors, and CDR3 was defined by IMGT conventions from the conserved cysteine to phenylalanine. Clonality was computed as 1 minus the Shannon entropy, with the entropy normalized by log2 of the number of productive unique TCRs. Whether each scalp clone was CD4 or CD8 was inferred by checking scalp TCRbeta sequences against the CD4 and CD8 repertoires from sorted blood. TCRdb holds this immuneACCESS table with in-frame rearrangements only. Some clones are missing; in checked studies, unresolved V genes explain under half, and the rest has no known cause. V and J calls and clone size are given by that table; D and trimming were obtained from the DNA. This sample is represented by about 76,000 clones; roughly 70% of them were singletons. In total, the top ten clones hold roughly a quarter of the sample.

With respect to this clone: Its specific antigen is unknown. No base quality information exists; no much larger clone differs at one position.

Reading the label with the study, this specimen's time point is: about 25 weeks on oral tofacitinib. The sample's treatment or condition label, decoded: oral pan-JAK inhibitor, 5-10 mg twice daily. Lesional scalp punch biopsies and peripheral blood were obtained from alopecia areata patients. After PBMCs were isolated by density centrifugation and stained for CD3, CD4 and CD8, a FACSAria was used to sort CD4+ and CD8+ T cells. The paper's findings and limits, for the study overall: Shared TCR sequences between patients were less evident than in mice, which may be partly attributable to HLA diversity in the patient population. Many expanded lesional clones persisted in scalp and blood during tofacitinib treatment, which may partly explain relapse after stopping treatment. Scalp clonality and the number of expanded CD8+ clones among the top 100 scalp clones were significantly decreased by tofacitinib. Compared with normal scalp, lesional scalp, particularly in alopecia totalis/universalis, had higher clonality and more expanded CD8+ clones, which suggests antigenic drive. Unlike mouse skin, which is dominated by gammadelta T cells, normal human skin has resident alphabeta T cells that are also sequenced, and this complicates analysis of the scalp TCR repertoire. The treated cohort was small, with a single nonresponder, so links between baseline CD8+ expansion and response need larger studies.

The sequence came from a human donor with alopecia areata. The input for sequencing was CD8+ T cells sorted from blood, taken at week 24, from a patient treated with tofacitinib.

CDR3 loop: CASSASDRQLFF. The DNA reads as follows: TGTGCCAGCAGCGCTTCGGACAGACAGCTGTTTTTT. This sequence uses TRBV9 and TRBJ2-2; the D segment could be TRBD1, given 6 matching bases. The junction carries 12 bases between V and J, which are trimmed by 3 bases and 12 bases respectively. Including the terminal cysteine and phenylalanine, the CDR3 comprises 12 residues. The sequence is cut down to CDR3 DNA, 36 bases in frame from base 1. The germline V gene gives CDR1 as SGDLS and CDR2 as YYNGEE.